This T cell receptor beta chain was identified in a study of shared clonotypes between healthy human individuals. The CDR3 is 14 amino acids. V trimming: 7 bases; J trimming: 9 bases; junction bases outside the gene matches: 12. Germline CDR1 is MNHEY and CDR2 is SVGAGI. The repertoire was sequenced with immunoSEQ multiplex PCR; TCRdb's copy has only in-frame clones and lacks some. Found here are some 650,000 clones, about 97% of them singletons; the top ten hold around 0.058%. General study results and limits: Shared across a handful of donors were 4% to 6% of the naive CD4 clonotypes.

Details on this clone: The antigen is unknown.

The clonotype comes from a woman aged 25 to 39 in good health. This chain joins TRBV6-5 and TRBJ2-5; 9 nucleotides match TRBD2. The sequencing sample was made of naive CD4+ T cells sorted from blood. Noted subset: CD45RA+ positively selected. The CDR3 sequence: CASKVLAGGAAQYF. CDR3 in DNA: TGTGCCAGCAAGGTTTTGGCGGGGGGGGCGGCCCAGTACTTC.